This T cell receptor (beta chain) was obtained from a study of cytomegalovirus exposure and HLA in healthy donors. Broader study findings: A previous analysis found most TCR beta V segments productive roughly 87% or roughly 30% of the time. Overall, about 160 TCR beta chains were annotated as cytomegalovirus-associated. Certain sequence variants were highly shared and formed a cluster, and this cluster was likely a sequencing artifact.

Germline assignment: CDR1 SGHDN and CDR2 FVKESK. V lost 2 bases to trimming and J lost 6 bases, with 14 bases between them. The CDR3 extends over 14 amino acids. About this clone: Its antigen is unidentified.

Researchers ran the PCR with 60 Vbeta and 13 Jbeta primers. Clones were sequenced by immunoSEQ multiplex PCR, and TCRdb holds only the in-frame ones, with some missing. The data hold about 120,000 clones, with 80% to 85% observed a single time. This receptor was identified in a man aged 30-40 years in good health and CMV-seronegative. The sequenced material came from PBMCs. The rearrangement joins TRBV14 to TRBJ2-7; tentative D call: TRBD1 (5 bases). This CDR3 is CASSQLAPTGEQYF. CDR3 DNA sequence: TGTGCCAGCAGCCAATTAGCACCCACAGGCGAGCAGTACTTC. The whole variable domain, remainder taken from reference TRBV14 and TRBJ2-7, is EAGVTQFPSHSVIEKGQTVTLRCDPISGHDNLYWYRRVMGKEIKFLLHFVKESKQDESGMPNNRFLAERTGGTYSTLKVQPAELEDSGVYFCASSQLAPTGEQYFGPGTRLTVT.